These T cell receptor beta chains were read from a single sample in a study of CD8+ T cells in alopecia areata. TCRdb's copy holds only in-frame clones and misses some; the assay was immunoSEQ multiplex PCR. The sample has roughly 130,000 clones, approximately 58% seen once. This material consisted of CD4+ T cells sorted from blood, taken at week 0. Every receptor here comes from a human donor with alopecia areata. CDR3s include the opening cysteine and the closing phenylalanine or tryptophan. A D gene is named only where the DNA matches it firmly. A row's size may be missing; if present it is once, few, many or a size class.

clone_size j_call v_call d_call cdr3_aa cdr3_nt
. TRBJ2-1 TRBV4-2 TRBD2 CASSQGLAGGPQNEQFF TGTGCCAGCAGCCAAGGGCTAGCGGGGGGGCCTCAGAATGAGCAGTTCTTC
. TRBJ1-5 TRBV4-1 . CASSQGGGTRDQPQHF TGCGCCAGCAGCCAAGGAGGGGGGACAAGAGACCAGCCCCAGCATTTT
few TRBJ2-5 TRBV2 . CASTTEETQYF TGTGCCAGCACGACTGAAGAGACCCAGTACTTC
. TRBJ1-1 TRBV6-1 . CASRGVPFLNTEAFF TGTGCCAGCAGGGGAGTACCGTTCTTGAACACTGAAGCTTTCTTT
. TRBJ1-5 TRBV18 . CASSPDGLSNQPQHF TGTGCCAGCTCACCGGACGGACTTAGCAATCAGCCCCAGCATTTT
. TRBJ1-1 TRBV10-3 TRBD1 CAIRQTGTGNTEAFF TGTGCCATCAGGCAAACCGGGACAGGGAACACTGAAGCTTTCTTT
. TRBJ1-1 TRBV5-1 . CASSLRGGEAEAFF TGCGCCAGCAGCTTAAGAGGTGGGGAGGCTGAAGCTTTCTTT
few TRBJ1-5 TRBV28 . CASSLVRDQPQHF TGTGCCAGCAGTTTAGTTCGAGATCAGCCCCAGCATTTT
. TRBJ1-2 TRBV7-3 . CASSEQATNYGYTF TGTGCCAGCAGTGAACAGGCAACTAACTATGGCTACACCTTC
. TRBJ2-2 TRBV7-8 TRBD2 CASSKVGGRAGELFF TGTGCCAGCTCCAAAGTCGGGGGGAGAGCCGGGGAGCTGTTTTTT
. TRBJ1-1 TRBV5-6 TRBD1 CASSLYRGGTEAFF TGTGCCAGCAGCTTATACAGGGGTGGCACTGAAGCTTTCTTT
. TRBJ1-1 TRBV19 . CASTNREGRVKAFF TGTGCCAGTACCAATCGAGAGGGCCGCGTTAAAGCTTTCTTT
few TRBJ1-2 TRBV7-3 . CASSLSREDYGYTF TGTGCCAGCAGTCTCTCCAGGGAGGACTATGGCTACACCTTC
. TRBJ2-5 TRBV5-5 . CASSWAGETQYF TGTGCCAGCAGCTGGGCCGGGGAGACCCAGTACTTC
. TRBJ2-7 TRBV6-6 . CASSYSLGAGSYEQYF TGTGCCAGCAGTTACTCGCTAGGGGCGGGAAGCTACGAGCAGTACTTC
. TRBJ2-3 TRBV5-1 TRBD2 CASSLGLAGSTDTQYF TGCGCCAGCAGCTTGGGTCTAGCGGGGTCCACAGATACGCAGTATTTT
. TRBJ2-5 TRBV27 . CASSLGRVGPEETQYF TGTGCCAGCAGTTTAGGCAGGGTTGGGCCCGAAGAGACCCAGTACTTC
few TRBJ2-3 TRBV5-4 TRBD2 CASSLGLAGSTDTQYF TGTGCCAGCAGCTTGGGACTAGCGGGGAGCACAGATACGCAGTATTTT
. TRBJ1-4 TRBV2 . CASSDRRGVNEKLFF TGTGCCAGCAGTGACCGTCGGGGGGTTAATGAAAAACTGTTTTTT
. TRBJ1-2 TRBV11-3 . CASSASTGPHYGYTF TGTGCCAGCAGCGCATCTACAGGGCCACACTATGGCTACACCTTC
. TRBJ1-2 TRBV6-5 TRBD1 CASSRLDRDGYTF TGTGCCAGCAGCCGTCTCGACAGGGATGGCTACACCTTC
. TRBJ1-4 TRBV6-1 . CASSAVGGIAEKLFF TGTGCCAGCAGTGCAGTGGGGGGGATCGCTGAAAAACTGTTTTTT
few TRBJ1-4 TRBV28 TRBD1 CASSFIQGGEKLFF TGTGCCAGCAGTTTTATACAGGGGGGTGAAAAACTGTTTTTT
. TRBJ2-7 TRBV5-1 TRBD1 CASSPGQGPYEQYF TGCGCCAGCAGCCCGGGACAGGGACCCTACGAGCAGTACTTC
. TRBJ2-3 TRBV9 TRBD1 CASGRDREPDTQYF TGTGCCAGCGGCCGGGACAGGGAGCCAGATACGCAGTATTTT
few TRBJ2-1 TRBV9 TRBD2 CASSLLSGGLHNEQFF TGTGCCAGCAGCTTACTAAGCGGGGGCCTTCACAATGAGCAGTTCTTC
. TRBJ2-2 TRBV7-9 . CASSLTQGLESGELFF TGTGCCAGCAGCCTAACTCAGGGACTGGAATCCGGGGAGCTGTTTTTT
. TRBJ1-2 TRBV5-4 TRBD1 CASLDRVYGYTF TGTGCCAGCCTGGACAGGGTCTATGGCTACACCTTC
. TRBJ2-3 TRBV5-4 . CASSGGGSADGNTQYF TGTGCCAGCAGCGGTGGAGGGTCGGCGGACGGGAATACGCAGTATTTT
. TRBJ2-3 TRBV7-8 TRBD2 CASSLSERGPDTQYF TGTGCCAGCAGCTTATCGGAGCGGGGGCCTGATACGCAGTATTTT
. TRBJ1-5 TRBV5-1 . CASSPGGDQPQHF TGCGCCAGCAGCCCGGGGGGAGATCAGCCCCAGCATTTT
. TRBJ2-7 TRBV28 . CASSSTRPGLLTEQYF TGTGCCAGCAGCTCAACACGACCGGGACTGCTTACGGAGCAGTACTTC